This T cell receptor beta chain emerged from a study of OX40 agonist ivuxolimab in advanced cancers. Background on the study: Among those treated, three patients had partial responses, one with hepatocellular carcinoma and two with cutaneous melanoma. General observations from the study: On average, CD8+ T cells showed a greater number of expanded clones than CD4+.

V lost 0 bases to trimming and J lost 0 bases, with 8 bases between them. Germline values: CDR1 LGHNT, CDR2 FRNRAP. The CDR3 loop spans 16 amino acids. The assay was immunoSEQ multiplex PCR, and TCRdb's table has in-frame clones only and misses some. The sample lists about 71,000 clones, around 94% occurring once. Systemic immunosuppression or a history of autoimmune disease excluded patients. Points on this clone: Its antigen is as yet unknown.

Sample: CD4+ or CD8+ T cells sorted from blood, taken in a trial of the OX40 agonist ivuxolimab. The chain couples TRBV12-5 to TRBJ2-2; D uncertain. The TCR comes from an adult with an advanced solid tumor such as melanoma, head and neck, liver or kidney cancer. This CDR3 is CASGLVGYPNTGELFF. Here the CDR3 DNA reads TGTGCTAGTGGTTTGGTTGGCTACCCGAACACCGGGGAGCTGTTTTTT.